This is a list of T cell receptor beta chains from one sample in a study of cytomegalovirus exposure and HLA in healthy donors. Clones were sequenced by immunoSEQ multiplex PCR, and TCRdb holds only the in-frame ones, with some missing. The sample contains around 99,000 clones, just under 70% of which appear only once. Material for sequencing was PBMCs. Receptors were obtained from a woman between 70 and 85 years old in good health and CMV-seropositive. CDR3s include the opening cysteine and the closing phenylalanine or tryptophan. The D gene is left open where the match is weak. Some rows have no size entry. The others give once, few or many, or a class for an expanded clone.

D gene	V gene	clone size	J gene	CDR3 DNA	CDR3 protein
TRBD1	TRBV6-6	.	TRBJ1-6	TGTGCCAGCAGTCCCTCGGGACAGTTTAATTCACCCCTCCACTTT	CASSPSGQFNSPLHF
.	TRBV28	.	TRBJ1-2	TGTGCCAGCAGTTCCGGACAGATCTATGGCTACACCTTC	CASSSGQIYGYTF
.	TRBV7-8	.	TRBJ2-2	TGTGCCAGCAGCTTCGCGAGGAGCCTTCAGGGTACCGGGGAGCTGTTTTTT	CASSFARSLQGTGELFF
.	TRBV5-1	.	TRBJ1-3	TGCGCCAGCAGCTGGTCGTCACAGAGCTCTGGAAACACCATATATTTT	CASSWSSQSSGNTIYF
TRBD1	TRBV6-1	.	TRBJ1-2	TGTGCCAGCAGTGAAACAGGGGGCGTCTATGGCTACACCTTC	CASSETGGVYGYTF
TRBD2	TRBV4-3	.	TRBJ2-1	TGCGCCAGCAGCCAAGCACCCCCTCTAGCGGGGGCGTACAATGAGCAGTTCTTC	CASSQAPPLAGAYNEQFF
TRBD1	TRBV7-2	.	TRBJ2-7	TGTGCCAGCAGCTTACAATCGGACAGGGCCTACGAGCAGTACTTC	CASSLQSDRAYEQYF
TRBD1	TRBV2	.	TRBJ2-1	TGTGCCAGCAGTGTAAGGACAGGGGTACCCTACAATGAGCAGTTCTTC	CASSVRTGVPYNEQFF
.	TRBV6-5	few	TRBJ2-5	TGTGCCAGCAGTCGTAGCGGACAAGAGACCCAGTACTTC	CASSRSGQETQYF
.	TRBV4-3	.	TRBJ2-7	TGCGCCAGCAGCCGATTCGGGGGGCCCTACGAGCAGTACTTC	CASSRFGGPYEQYF
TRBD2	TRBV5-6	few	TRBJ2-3	TGTGCCAGCAGTCCGGATCTCGGACTAGCGGGAAATACGCAGTATTTT	CASSPDLGLAGNTQYF
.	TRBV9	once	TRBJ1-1	TGTGCCAGCAGCGGCGAGTACACTGAAGCTTTCTTT	CASSGEYTEAFF
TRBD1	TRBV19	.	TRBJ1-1	TGTGCCAGTAGTATTGGGGATCGGATTGGGACAGGGACAGCTTTCTTT	CASSIGDRIGTGTAFF
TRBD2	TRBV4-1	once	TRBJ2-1	TGCGCCAGCAGGGCGACTAGCGGGGGGCAAGAGCAGTTCTTC	CASRATSGGQEQFF
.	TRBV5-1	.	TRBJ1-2	TGCGCCAGCAGCTTGGGCCATCACAGCCTGGCCCTCTACACCTTC	CASSLGHHSLALYTF
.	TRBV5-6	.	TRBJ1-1	TGTGCCAGCAGCTTGACAGGGATGGGCACTGAAGCTTTCTTT	CASSLTGMGTEAFF
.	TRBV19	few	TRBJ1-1	TGTGCCAGTAGTATTTGGACAAGGACTGAAGCTTTCTTT	CASSIWTRTEAFF
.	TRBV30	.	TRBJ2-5	TGTGCCTGGAGTAAAACACTCAGAGGAGAGACCCAGTACTTC	CAWSKTLRGETQYF
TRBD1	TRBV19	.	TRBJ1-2	TGTGCCAGTAGTGCCGGACAGGGTCATGGCTACACCTTC	CASSAGQGHGYTF
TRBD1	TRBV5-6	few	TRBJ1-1	TGTGCCAGCAGCGTGGGACAGGATTTTGAAGCTTTCTTT	CASSVGQDFEAFF
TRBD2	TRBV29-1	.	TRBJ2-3	TGCAGCGTTGGGCCTAGCGGGGGGGGCACAGATACGCAGTATTTT	CSVGPSGGGTDTQYF
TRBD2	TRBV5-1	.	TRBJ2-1	TGCGCCAGCAGCTTGGTGGCGGGGGGTCTAAATGAGCAGTTCTTC	CASSLVAGGLNEQFF
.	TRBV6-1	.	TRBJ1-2	TGTGCCAGCAGTGAAGAAACAGGGAATAACTATGGCTACACCTTC	CASSEETGNNYGYTF
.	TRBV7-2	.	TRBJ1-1	TGTGCCAGCAGCCCCCTGGCGGGGGCTTTCGGAGCTTTCTTT	CASSPLAGAFGAFF
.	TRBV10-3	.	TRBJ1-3	TGTGCCATCAGCCGGACAGAAGACCCGAGAAGCACCATATATTTT	CAISRTEDPRSTIYF
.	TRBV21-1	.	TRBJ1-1	TGTGCCAGCAGCAAAGCGACGGGGGAGGGAGGTGAAGCTTTCTTT	CASSKATGEGGEAFF
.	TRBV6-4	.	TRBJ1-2	TGTGCCAGCCGAAAGGACAGCCTAACTAACTATGGCTACACCTTC	CASRKDSLTNYGYTF
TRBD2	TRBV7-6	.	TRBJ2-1	TGTGCCAGCAGCCCCCTAGCGGGGAGCTCCTACAATGAGCAGTTCTTC	CASSPLAGSSYNEQFF
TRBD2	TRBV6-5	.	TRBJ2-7	TGTGCCAGCAGTTCCCAGGGAGGGGTAGGGTACGAGCAGTACTTC	CASSSQGGVGYEQYF
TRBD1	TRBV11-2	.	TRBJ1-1	TGTGCCAGCAGTCGACAGGGCCCTAACACTGAAGCTTTCTTT	CASSRQGPNTEAFF
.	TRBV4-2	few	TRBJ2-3	TGTGCCAGCAGCCAAGAAATCGGGGGAAGCACAGATACGCAGTATTTT	CASSQEIGGSTDTQYF
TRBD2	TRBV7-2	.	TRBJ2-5	TGTGCCAGCAGCTTAGATGGGCTAGCGGGGGGGTATGAGACCCAGTACTTC	CASSLDGLAGGYETQYF
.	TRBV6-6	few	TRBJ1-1	TGTGCCAGCAGTTCTAACCGGAACACTGAAGCTTTCTTT	CASSSNRNTEAFF
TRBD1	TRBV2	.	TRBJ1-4	TGTGCCACTTCGGGACAGGGACCAGCAACTAATGAAAAACTGTTTTTT	CATSGQGPATNEKLFF
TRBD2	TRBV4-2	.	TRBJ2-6	TGTGCCAGCAGCCACGGACTAGCGGGGGTCTTGGCGGGGGCCAACGTCCTGACTTTC	CASSHGLAGVLAGANVLTF
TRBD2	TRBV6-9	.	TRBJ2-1	TGTGCCACCGCGGGGGTCGAGCAGTTCTTC	CATAGVEQFF
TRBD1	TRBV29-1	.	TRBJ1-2	TGCAGCGTGGCGGAGGGACAGGGGTATGGCTACACCTTC	CSVAEGQGYGYTF
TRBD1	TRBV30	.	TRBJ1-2	TGTGCCTGGAGTAGGCAGGGGGCCTTCAATAACTATGGCTACACCTTC	CAWSRQGAFNNYGYTF
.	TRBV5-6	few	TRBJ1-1	TGTGCCAGCAGCTGGGGGCGGACTGAAGCTTTCTTT	CASSWGRTEAFF
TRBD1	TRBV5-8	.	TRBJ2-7	TGTGCCAGCAGCTTCTACAGGGGCGGAGAGCAGTACTTC	CASSFYRGGEQYF